The 2 T cell receptor beta chains below come from one sample, sequenced in a study of CD8 T cells in Susac syndrome. Random hexamers served to reverse transcribe roughly 0.45 to 1 ug RNA. Each CDR3 protein gets one entry after TCRdb re-called the immunoSEQ multiplex PCR reads with MiXCR. This table holds about 300,000 distinct CDR3 sequences, around nine tenths found once. The source material was CD8+ T cells from PBMCs. The receptors stem from a human donor with multiple sclerosis.

The V gene is TRBV3-1, the J gene TRBJ2-5; TRBD2 agrees at 7 bases. Trimming took 1 base from V and 2 from J; bases not matched to a gene: 7. The length of the CDR3 is 16 residues. CDR1 and CDR2 (germline): LGHDT, YNNKEL (reference sequence). CDR3 sequence: CASSQVARGEQETQYF. CDR3 in DNA: TGTGCCAGCAGCCAAGTGGCCCGGGGGGAACAAGAGACCCAGTACTTC.

This clonotype was counted between two and nine times. The chain couples TRBV6-1 to TRBJ2-6; 7 positions agree with TRBD1. CDR1 MNHNS and CDR2 SASEGT come from the germline V gene. CDR3 length: 15 amino acids. The ends lost 10 bases at V and 4 bases at J; junction bases unmatched: 10. Here the CDR3 reads CATTLTGPGANVLTF. CDR3 sequence (DNA): TGTGCCACCACCTTGACAGGGCCCGGGGCCAACGTCCTGACTTTC.